This T cell receptor (beta chain) was captured by sequencing in a study of blood T cell repertoires in COVID-19. Across the whole study: There were acute and convalescent COVID-19 samples, and they came from the United States, Italy and Spain.

V lost 4 bases to trimming and J lost 6 bases, with 13 bases between them. The CDR3 spans 14 residues. Per the germline V gene, CDR1 is MGHRA and CDR2 is YSYEKL. Cohorts were based on clinical histories the participants reported. Recovery among Cohort 3 donors was established by two negative PCRs, clearance, or symptom resolution. The assay was immunoSEQ multiplex PCR, and TCRdb's table has in-frame clones only and misses some. The data contain about 370,000 clones, 80% to 90% of them seen just once; the ten biggest clones take up around 1%. This rearrangement joins TRBV4-1 to TRBJ2-1; D call uncertain. Input material: PBMCs or T cells enriched from blood (not recorded which). The clonotype comes from a man between 18 and 29 years old who had recovered from COVID-19. CDR3 in amino acids: CASSPYVIPNEQFF. Here the CDR3 DNA reads TGCGCCAGCAGCCCCTACGTGATCCCCAATGAGCAGTTCTTC.